This T cell receptor beta chain was identified during a study of blood T cell repertoires in COVID-19. TCRdb's table, derived via immunoSEQ multiplex PCR, lists solely in-frame clones and lacks some. The table has about 440,000 clones, approximately 90% seen once; the top ten hold roughly 1.8%. Germline loops: CDR1 SGHRS, CDR2 YFSETQ. With V trimmed by 4 bases and J by 3 bases, 2 bases remained unmatched. This CDR3 region has 15 residues. V gene TRBV5-1 combines with J gene TRBJ2-3, with TRBD2 identical over 13 bases. The sequence derives from a woman under 30 with acute COVID-19. Sequencing was done on a sample of PBMCs or T cells enriched from blood (not recorded which). CDR3 loop: CASSVTSGGTDTQYF. CDR3 DNA: TGCGCCAGCAGCGTGACTAGCGGGGGGACAGATACGCAGTATTTT.